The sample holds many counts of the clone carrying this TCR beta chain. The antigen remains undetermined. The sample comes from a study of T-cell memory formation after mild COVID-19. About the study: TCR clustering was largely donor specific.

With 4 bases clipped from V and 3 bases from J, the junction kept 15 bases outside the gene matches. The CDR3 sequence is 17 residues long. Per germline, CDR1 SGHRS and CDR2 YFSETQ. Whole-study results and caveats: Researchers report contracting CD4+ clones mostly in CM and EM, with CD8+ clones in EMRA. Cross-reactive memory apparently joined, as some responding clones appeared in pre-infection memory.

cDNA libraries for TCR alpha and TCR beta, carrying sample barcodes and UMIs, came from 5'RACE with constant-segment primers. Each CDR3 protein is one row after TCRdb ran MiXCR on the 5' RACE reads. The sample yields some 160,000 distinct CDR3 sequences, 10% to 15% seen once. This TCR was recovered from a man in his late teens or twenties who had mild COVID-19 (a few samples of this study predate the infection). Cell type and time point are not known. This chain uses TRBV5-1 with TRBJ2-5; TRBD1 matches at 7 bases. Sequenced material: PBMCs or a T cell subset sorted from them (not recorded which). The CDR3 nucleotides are TGCGCCAGCAGCCCATACTTAGGGGGCGCGGAAAAAGAGACCCAGTACTTC. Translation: CASSPYLGGAEKETQYF. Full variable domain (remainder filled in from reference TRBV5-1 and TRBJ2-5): KAGVTQTPRYLIKTRGQQVTLSCSPISGHRSVSWYQQTPGQGLQFLFEYFSETQRNKGNFPGRFSGRQFSNSRSEMNVSTLELGDSALYLCASSPYLGGAEKETQYFGPGTRLLVL.